This TCR beta chain was sequenced during a study of T cell responses to AZD1222 COVID-19 vaccine. Study at large: Second-dose schedules of about 4 or about 12 weeks were combined.

This CDR3 spans 13 amino acids. Germline CDR1 reads GTSNPN; CDR2 reads SVGIG (reference sequence). V was clipped by 4 bases and J by 3 bases, with 10 bases between them. Overall study findings and caveats: In a largely white British group with more females than males, clonal diversity was possibly underestimated. Every sample of the repertoires postdated the peak T cell response.

Only in-frame clones appear in the TCRdb table, and some are missing; sequencing was by immunoSEQ multiplex PCR. The repertoire holds around 200,000 clones, with 70% to 90% as singletons. About this clone: Its antigen is currently unknown.

The receptor was derived from an adult in good health. This chain uses TRBV30 with TRBJ1-3, with D possibly being TRBD1 (6 bases). The sample here was peripheral blood, taken on day 0 of AZD1222 vaccination. CDR3 in amino acids: CAWNPRGGNTIYF. The CDR3 DNA sequence: TGTGCCTGGAACCCCAGGGGTGGAAACACCATATATTTT. Drawing the rest from reference TRBV30 and TRBJ1-3, the complete variable domain is SQTIHQWPATLVQPVGSPLSLECTVEGTSNPNLYWYRQAAGRGLQLLFYSVGIGQISSEVPQNLSASRPQDRQFILSSKKLLLSDSGFYLCAWNPRGGNTIYFGEGSWLTVV.